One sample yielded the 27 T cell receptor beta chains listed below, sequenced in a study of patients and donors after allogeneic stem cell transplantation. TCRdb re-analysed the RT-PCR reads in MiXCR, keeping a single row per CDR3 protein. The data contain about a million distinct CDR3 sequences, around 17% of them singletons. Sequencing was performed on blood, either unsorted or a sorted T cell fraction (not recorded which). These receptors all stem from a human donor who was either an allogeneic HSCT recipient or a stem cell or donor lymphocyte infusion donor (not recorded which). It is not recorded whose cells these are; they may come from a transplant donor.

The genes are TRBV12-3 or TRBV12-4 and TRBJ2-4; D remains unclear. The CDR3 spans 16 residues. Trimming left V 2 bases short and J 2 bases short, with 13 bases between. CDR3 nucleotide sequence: TGTGCCAGCAGTTTACAGGACCACGGAACCAAAAACATTCAGTACTTC. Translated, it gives CASSLQDHGTKNIQYF.

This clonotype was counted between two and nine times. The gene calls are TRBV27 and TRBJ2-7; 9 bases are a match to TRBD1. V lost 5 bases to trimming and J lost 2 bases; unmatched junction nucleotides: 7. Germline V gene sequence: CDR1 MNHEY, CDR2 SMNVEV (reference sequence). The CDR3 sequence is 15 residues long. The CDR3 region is CASSLGQGSPYEQYF. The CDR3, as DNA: TGTGCCAGCAGTCTGGGACAGGGATCACCCTACGAGCAGTACTTC.

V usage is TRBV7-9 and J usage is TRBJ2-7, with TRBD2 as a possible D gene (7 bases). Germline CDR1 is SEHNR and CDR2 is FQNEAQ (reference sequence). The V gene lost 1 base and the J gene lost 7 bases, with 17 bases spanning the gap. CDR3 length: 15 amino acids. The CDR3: CASSLVGSQGGEQYF. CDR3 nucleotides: TGTGCCAGCAGCTTAGTCGGTTCACAGGGAGGGGAGCAGTACTTC.

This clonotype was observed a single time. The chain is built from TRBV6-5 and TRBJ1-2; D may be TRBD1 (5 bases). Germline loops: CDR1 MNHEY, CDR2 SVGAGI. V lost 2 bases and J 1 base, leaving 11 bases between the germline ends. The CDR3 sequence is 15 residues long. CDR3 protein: CASSYGDRLNYGYTF. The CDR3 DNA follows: TGTGCCAGCAGTTACGGTGACAGACTTAACTATGGCTACACCTTC.

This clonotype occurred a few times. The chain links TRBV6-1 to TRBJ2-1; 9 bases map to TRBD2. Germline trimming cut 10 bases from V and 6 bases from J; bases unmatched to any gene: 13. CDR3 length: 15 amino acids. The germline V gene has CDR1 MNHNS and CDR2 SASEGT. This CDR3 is CATLFSGRGVNEQFF. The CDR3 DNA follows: TGTGCCACACTCTTTAGCGGGAGAGGGGTCAATGAGCAGTTCTTC.

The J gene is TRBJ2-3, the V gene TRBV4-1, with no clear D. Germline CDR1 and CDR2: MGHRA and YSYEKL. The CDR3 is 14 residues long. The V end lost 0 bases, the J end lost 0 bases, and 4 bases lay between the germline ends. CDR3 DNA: TGCGCCAGCAGCCAAGATGCGAGCACAGATACGCAGTATTTT. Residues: CASSQDASTDTQYF.

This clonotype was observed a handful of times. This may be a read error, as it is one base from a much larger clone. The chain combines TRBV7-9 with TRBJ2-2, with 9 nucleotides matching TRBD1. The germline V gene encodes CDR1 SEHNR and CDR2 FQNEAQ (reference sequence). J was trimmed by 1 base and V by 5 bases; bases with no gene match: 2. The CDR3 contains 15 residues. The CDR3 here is CASSAGQGNTGELFF. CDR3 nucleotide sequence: TGTGCCAGCAGCGCGGGACAGGGGAACACCGGGGAGCTGTTTTTT.

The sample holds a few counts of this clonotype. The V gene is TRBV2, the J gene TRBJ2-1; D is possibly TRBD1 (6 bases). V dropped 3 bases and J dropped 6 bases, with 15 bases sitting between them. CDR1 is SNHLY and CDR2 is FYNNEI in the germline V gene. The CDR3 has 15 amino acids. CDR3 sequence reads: CASSETGVPANEQFF. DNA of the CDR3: TGTGCCAGCAGTGAGACAGGCGTTCCCGCCAATGAGCAGTTCTTC.

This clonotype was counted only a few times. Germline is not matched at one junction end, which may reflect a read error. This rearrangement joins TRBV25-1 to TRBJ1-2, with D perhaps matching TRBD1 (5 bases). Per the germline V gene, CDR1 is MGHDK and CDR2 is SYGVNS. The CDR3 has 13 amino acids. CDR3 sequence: CASSEGTKIPVSF. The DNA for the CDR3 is TGTGCCAGCAGTGAGGGGACGAAGATACCGGTCAGTTTC.

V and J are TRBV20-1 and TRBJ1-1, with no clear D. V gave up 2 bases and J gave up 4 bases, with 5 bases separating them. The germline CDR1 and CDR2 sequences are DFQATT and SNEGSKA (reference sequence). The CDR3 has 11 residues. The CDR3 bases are TGCAGTGCTAGAATTGGCACTGAAGCTTTCTTT. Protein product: CSARIGTEAFF.

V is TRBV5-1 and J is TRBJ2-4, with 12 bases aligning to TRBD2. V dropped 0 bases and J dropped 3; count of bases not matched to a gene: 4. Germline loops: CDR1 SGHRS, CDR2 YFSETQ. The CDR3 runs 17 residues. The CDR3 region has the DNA TGCGCCAGCAGCTTGGGACTAGCGGGAGTTGACAAAAACATTCAGTACTTC. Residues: CASSLGLAGVDKNIQYF.

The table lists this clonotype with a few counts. In DNA, the CDR3 is TGTGCTAGTGGTTTTGACAGGTTGAAGTACTTC. It codes for CASGFDRLKYF. The chain employs TRBV12-5 and TRBJ2-5, with D possibly matching TRBD1 (6 bases). The V and J ends lost 3 bases and 12 bases respectively, with 11 bases between them. Per the germline V gene, CDR1 is LGHNT and CDR2 is FRNRAP. The CDR3 covers 11 residues. Drawing the rest from reference TRBV12-5 and TRBJ2-5, the complete variable domain is DARVTQTPRHKVTEMGQEVTMRCQPILGHNTVFWYRQTMMQGLELLAYFRNRAPLDDSGMPKDRFSAEMPDATLATLKIQPSEPRDSAVYFCASGFDRLKYFGPGTRLLVL.

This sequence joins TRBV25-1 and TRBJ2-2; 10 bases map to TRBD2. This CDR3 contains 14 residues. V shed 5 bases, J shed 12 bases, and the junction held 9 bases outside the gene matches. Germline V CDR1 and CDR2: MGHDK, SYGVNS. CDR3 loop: CASSPTSGPVQLFF. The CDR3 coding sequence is TGTGCCAGCAGTCCGACTAGCGGGCCCGTCCAGCTGTTTTTT.

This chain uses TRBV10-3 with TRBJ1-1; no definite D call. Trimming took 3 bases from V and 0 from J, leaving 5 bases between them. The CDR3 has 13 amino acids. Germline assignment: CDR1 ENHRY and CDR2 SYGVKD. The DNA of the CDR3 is TGTGCCATCAGTGACAGGTTGAACACTGAAGCTTTCTTT. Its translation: CAISDRLNTEAFF.

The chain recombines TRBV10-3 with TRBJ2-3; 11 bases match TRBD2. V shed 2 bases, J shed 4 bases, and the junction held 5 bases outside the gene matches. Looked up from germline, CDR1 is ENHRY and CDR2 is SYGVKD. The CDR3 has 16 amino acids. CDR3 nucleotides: TGTGCCATCAGTGAGGCCACTAGCGGGGGACCAGATACGCAGTATTTT. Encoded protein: CAISEATSGGPDTQYF.

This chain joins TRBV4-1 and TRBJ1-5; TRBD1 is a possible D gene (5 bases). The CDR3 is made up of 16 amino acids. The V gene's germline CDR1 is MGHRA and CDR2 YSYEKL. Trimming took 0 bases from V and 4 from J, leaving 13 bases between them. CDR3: CASSQDMAGRNQPQHF. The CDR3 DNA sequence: TGCGCCAGCAGCCAAGATATGGCAGGGAGGAATCAGCCCCAGCATTTT.

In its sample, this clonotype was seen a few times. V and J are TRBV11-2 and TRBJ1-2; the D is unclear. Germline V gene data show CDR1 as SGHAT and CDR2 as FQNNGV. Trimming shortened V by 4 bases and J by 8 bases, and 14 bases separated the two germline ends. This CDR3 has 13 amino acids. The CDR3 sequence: CASSSEGGRGYTF. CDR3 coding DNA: TGTGCCAGCAGCTCCGAGGGTGGAAGGGGCTACACCTTC.

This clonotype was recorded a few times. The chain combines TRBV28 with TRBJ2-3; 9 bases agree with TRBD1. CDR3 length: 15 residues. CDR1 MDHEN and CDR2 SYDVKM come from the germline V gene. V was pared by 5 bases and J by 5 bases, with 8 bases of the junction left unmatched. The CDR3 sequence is CASSVETGGRDTQYF. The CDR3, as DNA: TGTGCCAGCAGTGTCGAGACAGGGGGTAGAGATACGCAGTATTTT.

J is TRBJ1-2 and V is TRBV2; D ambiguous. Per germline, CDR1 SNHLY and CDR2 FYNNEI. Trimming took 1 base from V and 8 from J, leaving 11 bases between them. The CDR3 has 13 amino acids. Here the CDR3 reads CASSEEGALGYTF. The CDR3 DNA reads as TGTGCCAGCAGTGAAGAGGGCGCCTTGGGCTACACCTTC.

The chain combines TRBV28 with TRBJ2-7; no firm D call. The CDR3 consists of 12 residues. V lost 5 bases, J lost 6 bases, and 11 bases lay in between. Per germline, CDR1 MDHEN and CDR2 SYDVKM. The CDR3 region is CASSQSWREQYF. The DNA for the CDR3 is TGTGCCAGCAGTCAATCATGGCGCGAGCAGTACTTC.

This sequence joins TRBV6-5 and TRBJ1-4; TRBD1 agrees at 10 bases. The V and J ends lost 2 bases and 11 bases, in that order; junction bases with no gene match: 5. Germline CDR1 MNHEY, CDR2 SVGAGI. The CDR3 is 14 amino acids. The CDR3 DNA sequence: TGTGCCAGCAGTTACGACAGGGGGCGGAGGAAACTGTTTTTT. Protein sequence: CASSYDRGRRKLFF.

The CDR3 DNA reads TGTGCCAGCAGTAAGGATCATTTTGCCAAAAACATTCAGTACTTC. As protein: CASSKDHFAKNIQYF. V and J are TRBV7-9 and TRBJ2-4; no reliable D call. The V gene's germline CDR1 is SEHNR and CDR2 FQNEAQ (reference sequence). Between the trimmed V and J ends, which lost 6 bases and 1 base, there was a span of 13 bases. The CDR3 is 15 residues long. Together with reference TRBV7-9 and TRBJ2-4, the CDR3 gives the full variable domain: DTGVSQNPRHKITKRGQNVTFRCDPISEHNRLYWYRQTLGQGPEFLTYFQNEAQLEKSRLLSDRFSAERPKGSFSTLEIQRTEQGDSAMYLCASSKDHFAKNIQYFGAGTRLSVL.

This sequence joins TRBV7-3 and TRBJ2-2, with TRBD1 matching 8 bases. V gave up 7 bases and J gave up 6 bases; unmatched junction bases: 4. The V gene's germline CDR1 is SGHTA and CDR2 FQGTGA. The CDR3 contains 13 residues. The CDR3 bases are TGTGCCAGCACTGACAGGGGAGCCGGGGAGCTGTTTTTT. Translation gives CASTDRGAGELFF.

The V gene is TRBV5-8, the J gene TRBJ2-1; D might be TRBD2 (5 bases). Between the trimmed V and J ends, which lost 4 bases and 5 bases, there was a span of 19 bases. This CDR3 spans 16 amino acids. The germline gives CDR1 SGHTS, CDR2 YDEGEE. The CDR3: CASSLTDWDLNNEQFF. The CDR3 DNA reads TGTGCCAGCAGCCTTACGGACTGGGATCTTAACAATGAGCAGTTCTTC.

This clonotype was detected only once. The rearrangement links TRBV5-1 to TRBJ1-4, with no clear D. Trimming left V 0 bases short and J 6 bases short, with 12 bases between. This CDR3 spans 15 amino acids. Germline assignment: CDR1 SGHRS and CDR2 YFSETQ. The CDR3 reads CASSLDRSSYEKLFF. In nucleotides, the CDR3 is TGCGCCAGCAGCTTGGATCGATCTTCTTATGAAAAACTGTTTTTT.

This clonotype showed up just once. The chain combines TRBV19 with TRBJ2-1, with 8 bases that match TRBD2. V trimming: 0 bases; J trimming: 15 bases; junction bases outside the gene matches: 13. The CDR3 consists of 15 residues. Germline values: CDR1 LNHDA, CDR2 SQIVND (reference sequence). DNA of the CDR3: TGTGCCAGTAGTATAGATTTTTCCGGACTAGCTCATTCGTTCTTC. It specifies CASSIDFSGLAHSFF. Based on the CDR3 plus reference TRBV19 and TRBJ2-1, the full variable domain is DGGITQSPKYLFRKEGQNVTLSCEQNLNHDAMYWYRQDPGQGLRLIYYSQIVNDFQKGDIAEGYSVSREKKESFPLTVTSAQKNPTAFYLCASSIDFSGLAHSFFGPGTRLTVL.

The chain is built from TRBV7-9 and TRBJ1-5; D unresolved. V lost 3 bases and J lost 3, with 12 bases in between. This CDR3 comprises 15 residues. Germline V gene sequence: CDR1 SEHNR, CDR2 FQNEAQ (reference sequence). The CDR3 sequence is CASSFSPEVNQPQHF. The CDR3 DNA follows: TGTGCCAGCAGCTTCTCGCCAGAAGTCAATCAGCCCCAGCATTTT.